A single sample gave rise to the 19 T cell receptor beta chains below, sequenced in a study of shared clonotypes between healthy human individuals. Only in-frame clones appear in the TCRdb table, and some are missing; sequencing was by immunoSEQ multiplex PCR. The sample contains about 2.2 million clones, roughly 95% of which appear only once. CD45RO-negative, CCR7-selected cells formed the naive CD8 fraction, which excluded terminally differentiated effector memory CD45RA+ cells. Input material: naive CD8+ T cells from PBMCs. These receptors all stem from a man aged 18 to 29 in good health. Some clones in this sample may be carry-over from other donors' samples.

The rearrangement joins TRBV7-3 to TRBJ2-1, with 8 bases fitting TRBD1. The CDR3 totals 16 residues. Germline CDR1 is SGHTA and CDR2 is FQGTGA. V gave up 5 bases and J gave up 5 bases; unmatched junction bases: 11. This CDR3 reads CASSLTWTGPHNEQFF. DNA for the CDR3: TGTGCCAGCAGCCTGACCTGGACAGGGCCCCACAATGAGCAGTTCTTC.

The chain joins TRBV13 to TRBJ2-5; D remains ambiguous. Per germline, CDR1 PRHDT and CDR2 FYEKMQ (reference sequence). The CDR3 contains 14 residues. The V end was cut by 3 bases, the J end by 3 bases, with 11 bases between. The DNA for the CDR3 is TGTGCCAGCAGCTTCTGGCCAGAAGAAGAGACCCAGTACTTC. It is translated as CASSFWPEEETQYF. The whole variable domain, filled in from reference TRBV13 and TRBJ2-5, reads AAGVIQSPRHLIKEKRETATLKCYPIPRHDTVYWYQQGPGQDPQFLISFYEKMQSDKGSIPDRFSAQQFSDYHSELNMSSLELGDSALYFCASSFWPEEETQYFGPGTRLLVL.

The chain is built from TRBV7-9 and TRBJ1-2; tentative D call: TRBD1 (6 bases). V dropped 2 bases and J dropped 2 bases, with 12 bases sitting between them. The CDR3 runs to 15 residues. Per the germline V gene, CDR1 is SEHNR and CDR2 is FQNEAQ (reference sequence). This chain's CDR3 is CASSLYRTDNYGYTF. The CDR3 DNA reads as TGTGCCAGCAGCTTATACCGGACAGACAACTATGGCTACACCTTC.

Written as DNA, the CDR3 is TGCGCCAGCAGCATAAGACTAGCGGGAGGGCCTGCCAACGAGCAGTACTTC. This translates into CASSIRLAGGPANEQYF. The chain employs TRBV4-1 and TRBJ2-7, with 14 positions matching TRBD2. This CDR3 has 17 amino acids. CDR1 is MGHRA and CDR2 is YSYEKL in the germline V gene. V shed 5 bases, J shed 5 bases, and the junction held 11 bases outside the gene matches.

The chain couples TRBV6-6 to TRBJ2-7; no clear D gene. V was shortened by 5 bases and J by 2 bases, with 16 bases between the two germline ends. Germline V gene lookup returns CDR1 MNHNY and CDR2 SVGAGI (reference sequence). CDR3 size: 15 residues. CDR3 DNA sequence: TGTGCCAGCAGTCCCCCCGGCAGACCGGCCTACGAGCAGTACTTC. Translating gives CASSPPGRPAYEQYF.

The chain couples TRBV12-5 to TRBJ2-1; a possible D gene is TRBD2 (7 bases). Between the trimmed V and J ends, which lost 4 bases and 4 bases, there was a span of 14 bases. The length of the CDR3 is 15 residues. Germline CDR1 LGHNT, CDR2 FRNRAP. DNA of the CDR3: TGTGCTAGTGGTTCATGGGGGGGCCCTTACAATGAGCAGTTCTTC. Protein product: CASGSWGGPYNEQFF. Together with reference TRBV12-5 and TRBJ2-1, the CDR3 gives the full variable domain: DARVTQTPRHKVTEMGQEVTMRCQPILGHNTVFWYRQTMMQGLELLAYFRNRAPLDDSGMPKDRFSAEMPDATLATLKIQPSEPRDSAVYFCASGSWGGPYNEQFFGPGTRLTVL.

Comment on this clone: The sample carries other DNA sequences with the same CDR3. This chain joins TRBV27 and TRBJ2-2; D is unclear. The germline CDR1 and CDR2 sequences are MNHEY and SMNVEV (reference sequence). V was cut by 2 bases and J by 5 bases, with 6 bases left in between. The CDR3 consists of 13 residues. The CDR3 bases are TGTGCCAGCAGTTTAAGGGTTACCGGGGAGCTGTTTTTT. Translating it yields CASSLRVTGELFF.

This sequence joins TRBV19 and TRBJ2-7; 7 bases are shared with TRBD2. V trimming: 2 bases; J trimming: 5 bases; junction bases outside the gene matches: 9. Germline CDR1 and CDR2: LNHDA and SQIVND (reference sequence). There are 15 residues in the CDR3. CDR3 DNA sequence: TGTGCCAGTAGTATATGGGCTAGCGGACCTAACGAGCAGTACTTC. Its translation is CASSIWASGPNEQYF.

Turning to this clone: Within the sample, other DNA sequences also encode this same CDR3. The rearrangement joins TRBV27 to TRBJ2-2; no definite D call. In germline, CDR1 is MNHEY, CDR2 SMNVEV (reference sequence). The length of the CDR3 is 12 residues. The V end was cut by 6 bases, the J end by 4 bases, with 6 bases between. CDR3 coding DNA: TGTGCCAGCAGGACTGGCACCGGGGAGCTGTTTTTT. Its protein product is CASRTGTGELFF.

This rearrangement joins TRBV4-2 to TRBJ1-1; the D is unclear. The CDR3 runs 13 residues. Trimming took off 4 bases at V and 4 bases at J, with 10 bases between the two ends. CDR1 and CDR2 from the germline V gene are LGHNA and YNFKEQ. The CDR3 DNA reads TGTGCCAGCAGCCCTCAGAGAGGCACTGAAGCTTTCTTT. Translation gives CASSPQRGTEAFF.

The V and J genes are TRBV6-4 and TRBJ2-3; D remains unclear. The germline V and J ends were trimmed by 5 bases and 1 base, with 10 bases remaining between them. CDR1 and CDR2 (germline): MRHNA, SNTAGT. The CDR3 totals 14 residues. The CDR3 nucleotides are TGTGCCAGCAGTATAATCCCGGGCACAGATACGCAGTATTTT. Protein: CASSIIPGTDTQYF.

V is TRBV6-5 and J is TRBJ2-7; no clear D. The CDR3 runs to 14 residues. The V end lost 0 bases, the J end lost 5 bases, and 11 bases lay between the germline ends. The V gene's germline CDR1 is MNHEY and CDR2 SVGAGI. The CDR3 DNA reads TGTGCCAGCAGTTACTCGTATCTGGGAAACGAGCAGTACTTC. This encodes CASSYSYLGNEQYF.

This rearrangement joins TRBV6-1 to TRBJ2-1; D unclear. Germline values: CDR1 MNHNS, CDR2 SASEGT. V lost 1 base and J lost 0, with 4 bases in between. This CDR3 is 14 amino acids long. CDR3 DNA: TGTGCCAGCAGTGAAGTTAGCTCCTACAATGAGCAGTTCTTC. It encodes CASSEVSSYNEQFF.

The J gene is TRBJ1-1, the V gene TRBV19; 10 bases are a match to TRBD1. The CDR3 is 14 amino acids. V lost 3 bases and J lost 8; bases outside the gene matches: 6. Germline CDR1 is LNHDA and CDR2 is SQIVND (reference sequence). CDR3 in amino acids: CASSIGGTGDEAFF. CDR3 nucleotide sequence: TGTGCCAGTAGTATTGGAGGGACAGGGGACGAAGCTTTCTTT.

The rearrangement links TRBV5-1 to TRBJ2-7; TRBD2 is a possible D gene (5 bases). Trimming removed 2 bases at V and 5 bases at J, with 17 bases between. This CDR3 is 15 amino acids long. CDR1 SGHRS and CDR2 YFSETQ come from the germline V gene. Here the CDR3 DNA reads TGCGCCAGCAGCTTCCAGGACTCGAGAATGGACGAGCAGTACTTC. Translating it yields CASSFQDSRMDEQYF. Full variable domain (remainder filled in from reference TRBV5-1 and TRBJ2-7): KAGVTQTPRYLIKTRGQQVTLSCSPISGHRSVSWYQQTPGQGLQFLFEYFSETQRNKGNFPGRFSGRQFSNSRSEMNVSTLELGDSALYLCASSFQDSRMDEQYFGPGTRLTVT.

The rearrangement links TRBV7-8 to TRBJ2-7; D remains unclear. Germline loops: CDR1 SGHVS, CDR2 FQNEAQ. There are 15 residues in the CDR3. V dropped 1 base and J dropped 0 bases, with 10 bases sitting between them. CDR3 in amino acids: CASSLGASTSYEQYF. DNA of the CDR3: TGTGCCAGCAGCTTAGGGGCTAGTACCTCCTACGAGCAGTACTTC.

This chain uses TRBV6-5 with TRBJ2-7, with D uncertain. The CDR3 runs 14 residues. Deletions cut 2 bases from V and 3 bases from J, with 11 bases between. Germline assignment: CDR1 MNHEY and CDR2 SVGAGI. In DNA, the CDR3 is TGTGCCAGCAGTTACGGTGGCGGAGTCTACGAGCAGTACTTC. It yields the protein CASSYGGGVYEQYF.

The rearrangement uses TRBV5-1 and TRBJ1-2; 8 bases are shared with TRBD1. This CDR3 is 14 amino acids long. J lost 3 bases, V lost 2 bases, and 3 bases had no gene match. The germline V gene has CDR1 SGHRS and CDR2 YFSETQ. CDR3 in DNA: TGCGCCAGCAGCTTCGGACAGGGCGACTATGGCTACACCTTC. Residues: CASSFGQGDYGYTF.

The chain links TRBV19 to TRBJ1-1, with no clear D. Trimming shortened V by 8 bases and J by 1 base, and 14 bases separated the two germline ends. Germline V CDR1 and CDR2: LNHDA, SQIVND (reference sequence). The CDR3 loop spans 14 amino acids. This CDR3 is CASGEGSWNTEAFF. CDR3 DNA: TGTGCCAGTGGGGAGGGCTCTTGGAACACTGAAGCTTTCTTT.